This passage covers 9 T cell receptor beta chains from one sample sequenced in a study of cytomegalovirus exposure and HLA in healthy donors. With 60 Vbeta and 13 Jbeta primers, the PCR was carried out. Profiled with immunoSEQ multiplex PCR; TCRdb holds only in-frame clones, not every one. Among some 200,000 clones listed, more than 75% were seen once. Specimen: PBMCs. The receptors derive from a woman under 30 in good health and CMV-seronegative.

On this clone itself: Relative to the germline gene, one junction end is altered; a read error may explain this. The rearrangement joins TRBV30 to TRBJ1-2; D unclear. The length of the CDR3 is 9 residues. From germline, CDR1 is GTSNPN and CDR2 SVGIG (reference sequence). The CDR3 spells CAWSPPRSF. The CDR3 DNA reads as TGTGCCTGGAGCCCCCCAAGGAGCTTC.

The chain employs TRBV6-1 and TRBJ1-5; the D gene is possibly TRBD1 (6 bases). The germline gives CDR1 MNHNS, CDR2 SASEGT. The CDR3 sequence is 15 residues long. Trimming left V 0 bases short and J 7 bases short, with 13 bases between. CDR3 nucleotide sequence: TGTGCCAGCAGTGAAGCTCCAGGGGTAGGGCAGCCCCAGCATTTT. Translated, it gives CASSEAPGVGQPQHF.

This clone was observed a single time. The chain couples TRBV15 to TRBJ1-6; no clear D. There are 16 residues in the CDR3. Per germline, CDR1 LNHNV and CDR2 YYDKDF (reference sequence). V was clipped by 1 base and J by 0 bases, with 7 bases between them. In nucleotides, the CDR3 is TGTGCCACCAGCAGAGCGGGGAGCTCCTATAATTCACCCCTCCACTTT. Protein: CATSRAGSSYNSPLHF.

V gene TRBV7-6 combines with J gene TRBJ2-3; 7 nucleotides line up with TRBD2. V gave up 4 bases and J gave up 0 bases; unmatched junction bases: 10. The CDR3 is 17 amino acids. Germline values: CDR1 SGHVS, CDR2 FNYEAQ. CDR3 in DNA: TGTGCCAGCAGCTCCCCGGCTAGCGGTACTAGCACAGATACGCAGTATTTT. Translated, it gives CASSSPASGTSTDTQYF.

The rearrangement links TRBV6-1 to TRBJ2-7; TRBD1 agrees at 7 bases. Per germline, CDR1 MNHNS and CDR2 SASEGT. The junction had 2 bases not matched to a gene; V was cut back by 6 bases and J by 3 bases. The CDR3 sequence is 12 residues long. This CDR3 reads CASRRDSYEQYF. The CDR3 DNA sequence: TGTGCCAGCAGGAGGGACAGCTACGAGCAGTACTTC.

The chain is built from TRBV19 and TRBJ1-5; TRBD1 matches at 9 bases. Germline V CDR1 and CDR2: LNHDA, SQIVND (reference sequence). Unmatched junction bases numbered 10, after V lost 4 bases and J lost 6 bases. This CDR3 spans 16 amino acids. The CDR3 loop reads CASSRGTGNFGQPQHF. As DNA, the CDR3 is TGTGCCAGTAGTAGGGGGACAGGGAATTTCGGTCAGCCCCAGCATTTT.

V is TRBV10-2 and J is TRBJ1-1, with 8 bases that match TRBD1. The CDR3 spans 17 residues. Germline values: CDR1 WSHSY, CDR2 SAAADI. V trimming: 6 bases; J trimming: 10 bases; junction bases outside the gene matches: 22. The CDR3 region has the DNA TGCGCCAGCAGCCGCAAATACCAGGGACAGGTGATAGGGGTAGCTTTCTTT. As protein: CASSRKYQGQVIGVAFF.

This rearrangement joins TRBV7-9 to TRBJ2-5; D gene unclear. Trimming removed 5 bases at V and 7 bases at J, with 17 bases between. The CDR3 extends over 14 amino acids. CDR1 and CDR2 (germline): SEHNR, FQNEAQ (reference sequence). The CDR3 DNA follows: TGTGCCAGCAGCCCAGACACCCTACGGTGGACCCAGTACTTC. Its translation: CASSPDTLRWTQYF.

This clone is a singleton in its sample. The chain is built from TRBV10-3 and TRBJ1-4; D possibly corresponds to TRBD1 (5 bases). There are 13 residues in the CDR3. Germline lookup yields CDR1 ENHRY and CDR2 SYGVKD. V was trimmed by 7 bases and J by 4 bases, leaving 10 bases between them. The CDR3 loop reads CAITKDSNEKLFF. The CDR3 DNA reads as TGTGCCATCACCAAAGACAGTAATGAAAAACTGTTTTTT.